This is a list of T cell receptor beta chains from one sample in a study of identical twins. TCRdb analysed the 5' RACE reads with MiXCR anew, one entry per CDR3 protein. The table lists 200,000 to 250,000 distinct CDR3 sequences, over 13% of them singletons. The material sequenced was memory (CD45RO+) T cells sorted from blood. The receptors derive from a woman aged 18-29 years in good health. CDR3s include the opening cysteine and the closing phenylalanine or tryptophan. D genes are given only for firm matches. Size tells how often a clone was seen (once, few, many) or the class of an expanded clone, and some rows leave it out.

TRBV2,-,TRBJ2-7,-,CASSEALHEQYF,TGTGCCAGCAGTGAAGCGCTTCACGAGCAGTACTTC
TRBV3-1,few,TRBJ1-4,-,CASSHSTGGEKLFF,TGTGCCAGCAGCCATTCTACTGGTGGTGAAAAACTGTTTTTT
TRBV7-9,-,TRBJ2-2,-,CASSLVKAEGGGELFF,TGTGCCAGCAGCTTAGTTAAGGCGGAAGGAGGCGGGGAGCTGTTTTTT
TRBV12-3/TRBV12-4,few,TRBJ2-1,TRBD1,CASSPRTGRNEQFF,TGTGCCAGCAGTCCGAGGACAGGGCGGAATGAGCAGTTCTTC
TRBV5-1,many,TRBJ2-1,TRBD2,CASSLSTTSGRARGNEQFF,TGCGCCAGCAGCTTGTCTACGACTAGCGGGAGGGCCCGAGGGAATGAGCAGTTCTTC
TRBV2,-,TRBJ2-7,TRBD2,CAIQRGGYEQYF,TGTGCCATCCAGCGGGGGGGCTACGAGCAGTACTTC
TRBV6-1,few,TRBJ2-7,-,CASSSRASYEQYF,TGTGCCAGCAGTAGCCGAGCCTCCTACGAGCAGTACTTC
TRBV7-8,-,TRBJ2-3,-,CASSLGLHPSTDTQYF,TGTGCCAGCAGCTTAGGCCTACACCCTAGCACAGATACGCAGTATTTT
TRBV12-3/TRBV12-4,-,TRBJ2-4,-,CASSLSGFQYF,TGTGCCAGCAGTTTATCAGGGTTTCAGTACTTC
TRBV3-1,-,TRBJ1-1,-,CASSQGGTTEAFF,TGTGCCAGCAGCCAAGGAGGTACCACTGAAGCTTTCTTT
TRBV12-3/TRBV12-4,-,TRBJ2-7,TRBD1,CASSPQGAMVTEQYF,TGTGCCAGCAGTCCACAGGGGGCCATGGTAACCGAGCAGTACTTC
TRBV20-1,many,TRBJ1-4,-,CSASGSTNEKLFF,TGCAGTGCTAGCGGGTCAACTAATGAAAAACTGTTTTTT
TRBV12-3/TRBV12-4,many,TRBJ2-5,-,CASSLWGQETQYF,TGTGCCAGCAGTTTATGGGGTCAAGAGACCCAGTACTTC
TRBV5-1,few,TRBJ1-2,-,CASSVLPGIRNYGYTF,TGCGCCAGCAGCGTGCTTCCAGGGATTCGGAACTATGGCTACACCTTC
TRBV20-1,many,TRBJ1-2,-,CSARDGLGNGYTF,TGCAGTGCTAGAGATGGCTTGGGGAATGGCTACACCTTC
TRBV6-2/TRBV6-3,-,TRBJ1-2,-,CASRAGGGIYGYTF,TGTGCCAGCAGGGCGGGCGGAGGGATCTATGGCTACACCTTC
TRBV5-1,-,TRBJ2-1,-,CASSLQGPTYNEQFF,TGCGCCAGCAGCTTGCAGGGACCGACCTACAATGAGCAGTTCTTC
TRBV7-8,many,TRBJ2-7,TRBD1,CASSEGQGPSYEQYF,TGTGCCAGCAGCGAAGGACAGGGACCTTCCTACGAGCAGTACTTC
TRBV5-1,-,TRBJ2-2,-,CASSKSGSYTGELFF,TGCGCCAGCAGCAAATCCGGGTCCTACACCGGGGAGCTGTTTTTT
TRBV6-5,few,TRBJ2-4,-,CASSYSRSPHGNIQYF,TGTGCCAGCAGTTACTCGAGGTCCCCCCATGGAAACATTCAGTACTTC
TRBV20-1,-,TRBJ2-7,TRBD1,CSAWRQGVNEQYF,TGCAGTGCCTGGAGACAGGGAGTCAACGAGCAGTACTTC
TRBV4-2,-,TRBJ2-7,TRBD2,CASSQGRGGPYEQYF,TGTGCCAGCAGCCAAGGGCGGGGGGGCCCCTACGAGCAGTACTTC
TRBV20-1,few,TRBJ2-1,-,CSAGGLGNEQFF,TGCAGTGCTGGGGGACTCGGCAATGAGCAGTTCTTC
TRBV5-4,-,TRBJ2-7,TRBD2,CATGRDTSSYEQYF,TGTGCCACCGGGAGGGACACCAGCTCCTACGAGCAGTACTTC
TRBV2,few,TRBJ2-1,-,CASSLEHEQFF,TGTGCCAGCAGTCTCGAACATGAGCAGTTCTTC
TRBV12-3/TRBV12-4,many,TRBJ2-1,TRBD2,CASSLVLAGVNEQFF,TGTGCCAGCAGTTTAGTATTAGCGGGGGTTAATGAGCAGTTCTTC
TRBV6-2/TRBV6-3,few,TRBJ2-2,-,CASRDGNTGELFF,TGTGCCAGCCGGGACGGGAACACCGGGGAGCTGTTTTTT
TRBV10-2,-,TRBJ1-5,-,CASTALEGTQPQHF,TGCGCCAGTACCGCGTTGGAGGGGACTCAGCCCCAGCATTTT
TRBV20-1,-,TRBJ2-1,-,CSARLQGLSGNEQFF,TGCAGTGCTAGACTTCAGGGGCTATCGGGCAATGAGCAGTTCTTC